Presented here are 14 T cell receptor beta chains from one specimen sequenced in a study of control samples from healthy donors and cancer patients. Only in-frame clones appear in the TCRdb table, and some are missing; sequencing was by immunoSEQ multiplex PCR. The sample consists of 150,000 to 200,000 clones, about 94% of them appearing once. The sequencing input was blood. These receptors were taken from a woman aged 40 to 50 in good health.

The gene calls are TRBV6-4 and TRBJ2-1; 11 bases line up with TRBD2. The CDR3 runs 15 residues. The J segment lost 8 bases and the V segment lost 5 bases, leaving 8 bases of the junction unmatched. Per the germline V gene, CDR1 is MRHNA and CDR2 is SNTAGT. CDR3: CASSTLAGALYEQFF. The CDR3 nucleotides are TGTGCCAGCAGTACACTAGCGGGAGCTTTGTATGAGCAGTTCTTC.

V gene TRBV6-5 combines with J gene TRBJ1-5; unclear D gene. The germline gives CDR1 MNHEY, CDR2 SVGAGI. This CDR3 region has 15 residues. V lost 0 bases to trimming and J lost 2 bases, with 8 bases between them. The CDR3 spells CASSYSGYGNQPQHF. Here the CDR3 DNA reads TGTGCCAGCAGTTACTCGGGATATGGCAATCAGCCCCAGCATTTT.

The chain is built from TRBV6-6 and TRBJ2-7; TRBD1 agrees at 7 bases. From germline, CDR1 is MNHNY and CDR2 SVGAGI (reference sequence). The CDR3 contains 13 residues. Germline trimming cut 6 bases from V and 3 bases from J; bases unmatched to any gene: 5. CDR3 in amino acids: CASRPGQYYEQYF. In DNA form, the CDR3 reads TGTGCCAGCAGACCGGGACAGTACTACGAGCAGTACTTC.

V usage is TRBV3-1 (or the pseudogene TRBV3-2) and J usage is TRBJ1-1; D may be TRBD1 (6 bases). Trimming took off 5 bases at V and 11 bases at J, with 9 bases between the two ends. The CDR3 is 10 amino acids. The V gene's germline CDR1 is LGHDT and CDR2 YNNKEL (reference sequence). The CDR3 coding sequence is TGTGCCAGCAGCAGGGGGAACGCTTTCTTT. Translation gives CASSRGNAFF.

The J gene is TRBJ2-2, the V gene TRBV27; 8 bases are shared with TRBD2. The CDR3 spans 17 residues. Germline assignment: CDR1 MNHEY and CDR2 SMNVEV (reference sequence). J gave up 5 bases and V 3 bases, and 11 bases lay outside the gene matches. DNA of the CDR3: TGTGCCAGCAGTTTGATTAGCGGGGTGCGTAAGACCGGGGAGCTGTTTTTT. This translates into CASSLISGVRKTGELFF.

The V call is TRBV4-3, the J call TRBJ2-7; D might be TRBD1 (7 bases). V was shortened by 2 bases and J by 9 bases, with 20 bases between the two germline ends. CDR1 LGHNA and CDR2 YSLEER come from the germline V gene. The CDR3 length is 15 residues. In DNA form, the CDR3 reads TGCGCCAGCAGCCAATGGGATCGGGGGACAGAGGTGCAGTACTTC. Translated: CASSQWDRGTEVQYF.

V is TRBV30 and J is TRBJ1-3; 7 positions agree with TRBD1. The CDR3 consists of 16 residues. Unmatched junction bases numbered 9, after V lost 4 bases and J lost 0 bases. Per germline, CDR1 GTSNPN and CDR2 SVGIG (reference sequence). The CDR3 protein is CAWKDRTIHSGNTIYF. The CDR3 DNA reads as TGTGCCTGGAAGGACAGGACAATTCACTCTGGAAACACCATATATTTT.

The rearrangement joins TRBV5-1 to TRBJ2-1; TRBD1 is a possible D gene (5 bases). Germline CDR1 is SGHRS and CDR2 is YFSETQ. This CDR3 is built from 14 residues. The ends were cut back, 0 bases at V and 6 bases at J, with 10 bases in the middle. The chain's CDR3 is CASSLDRNTNEQFF. CDR3 DNA sequence: TGCGCCAGCAGCTTGGACAGGAATACCAATGAGCAGTTCTTC.

The rearrangement joins TRBV29-1 to TRBJ2-2; D is unresolved. Germline V gene data show CDR1 as SQVTM and CDR2 as ANQGSEA. This CDR3 is built from 13 residues. V lost 7 bases, J lost 0 bases, and 9 bases lay in between. The CDR3 region is CSGGGANTGELFF. CDR3 DNA sequence: TGCAGCGGTGGCGGCGCGAACACCGGGGAGCTGTTTTTT.

The V call is TRBV4-1, the J call TRBJ1-6, with TRBD1 identical over 7 bases. The V segment lost 4 bases and the J segment 0 bases; nucleotides outside the gene matches: 9. The CDR3 has 18 amino acids. Germline CDR1 and CDR2: MGHRA and YSYEKL. In DNA, the CDR3 is TGCGCCAGCAGCCGAGAGGGACAGAGTAGCTCCTATAATTCACCCCTCCACTTT. This sequence encodes CASSREGQSSSYNSPLHF.

V and J are TRBV6-5 and TRBJ1-2, with D possibly matching TRBD1 (5 bases). The V gene's germline CDR1 is MNHEY and CDR2 SVGAGI. CDR3 length: 14 residues. The V end lost 8 bases, the J end lost 3 bases, and 16 bases lay between the germline ends. The CDR3 DNA reads TGTGCCAGCCTATTGTCTCCGACAGACTATGGCTACACCTTC. It encodes CASLLSPTDYGYTF.

The J gene is TRBJ1-1, the V gene TRBV10-1; 7 bases align to TRBD1. The CDR3 sequence is 15 residues long. Unmatched junction bases numbered 12, after V lost 6 bases and J lost 5 bases. Germline V lookup: CDR1 WNHNN, CDR2 SYGVQD (reference sequence). CDR3 sequence (DNA): TGCGCCAGCAGCAGGGCTCAGGGGGATCTAACTGAAGCTTTCTTT. Encoded protein: CASSRAQGDLTEAFF.

This clone was detected once. The V gene is TRBV27, the J gene TRBJ1-2, with D possibly being TRBD1 (6 bases). V shed 6 bases and J shed 4 bases, with 9 bases lying between them. CDR1 MNHEY and CDR2 SMNVEV come from the germline V gene (reference sequence). This CDR3 region has 12 residues. The CDR3 nucleotides are TGTGCCAGCAGCACAGGGACCTATGGCTACACCTTC. This encodes CASSTGTYGYTF.

This chain joins TRBV7-9 and TRBJ2-7; a weak D match, TRBD1 (6 bases). The CDR3 is 12 residues long. Germline values: CDR1 SEHNR, CDR2 FQNEAQ (reference sequence). The ends were cut back, 8 bases at V and 10 bases at J, with 18 bases in the middle. This chain's CDR3 is CASSGHEGGQYF. The CDR3 DNA sequence: TGTGCCAGCTCGGGACATGAAGGAGGACAGTACTTC.